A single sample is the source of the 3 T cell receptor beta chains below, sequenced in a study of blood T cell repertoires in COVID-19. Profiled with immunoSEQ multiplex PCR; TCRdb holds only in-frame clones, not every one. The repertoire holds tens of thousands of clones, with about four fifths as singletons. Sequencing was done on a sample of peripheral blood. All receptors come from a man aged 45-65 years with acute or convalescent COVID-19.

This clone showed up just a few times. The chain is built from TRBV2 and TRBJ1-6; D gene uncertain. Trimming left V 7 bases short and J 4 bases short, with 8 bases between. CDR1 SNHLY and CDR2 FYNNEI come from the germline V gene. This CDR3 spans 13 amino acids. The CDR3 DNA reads TGTGCCAGCAAACAGAGTTATAATTCACCCCTCCACTTT. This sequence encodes CASKQSYNSPLHF.

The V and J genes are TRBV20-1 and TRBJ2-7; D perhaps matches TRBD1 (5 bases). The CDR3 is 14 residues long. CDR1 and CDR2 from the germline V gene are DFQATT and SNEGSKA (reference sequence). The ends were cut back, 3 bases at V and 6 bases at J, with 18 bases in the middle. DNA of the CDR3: TGCAGTGCTAGTAGCTTACAGGCACCCCTCGAGCAGTACTTC. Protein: CSASSLQAPLEQYF.

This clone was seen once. DNA of the CDR3: TGTGCCAGCAGGCGAGCGGGAGGGCCCTACGAGCAGTACTTC. This encodes CASRRAGGPYEQYF. The rearrangement joins TRBV21-1 to TRBJ2-7; no DNA check was done on the table's D call, TRBD2. TRBV21-1 has pseudogene status. The CDR3 sequence is 14 residues long.